This entry lists 3 T cell receptor beta chains sequenced from one sample in a study of Graves' ophthalmopathy and Graves' hyperthyroidism. RNA served as the template for amplifying TCR beta CDR3 regions. RT-PCR in the first round used HTBI primers; a second-round multiplex PCR followed. In TCRdb, the multiplex PCR reads were re-called with MiXCR into one record per CDR3 protein. The data contain about 1.1 million distinct CDR3 sequences, roughly 35% of them singletons. The sequencing sample was made of peripheral blood or thyroid tissue (not recorded which). Receptors originate from an adult man with Graves' hyperthyroidism.

This clonotype was seen repeatedly, ten times or more. The J gene is TRBJ1-2, the V gene TRBV7-9; D unclear. Germline V gene sequence: CDR1 SEHNR, CDR2 FQNEAQ (reference sequence). This CDR3 region has 13 residues. The V and J ends lost 0 bases and 6 bases respectively, with 8 bases between them. The CDR3 coding sequence is TGTGCCAGCAGCTTAGCGTCTGGGGATGGCTACACCTTC. It encodes CASSLASGDGYTF.

The chain is built from TRBV2 and TRBJ2-7, with unresolved D. The germline gives CDR1 SNHLY, CDR2 FYNNEI. Trimming cost V 5 bases and J 7 bases, with 21 bases left between them. The CDR3 consists of 15 residues. DNA of the CDR3: TGTGCCAGCAGTAATCCACCAGTCAGCCCGTATGAGCAGTACTTC. It yields the protein CASSNPPVSPYEQYF.

This clonotype has more than one count but fewer than ten. The rearrangement joins TRBV12-3 or TRBV12-4 to TRBJ1-3; D gene unclear. Trimming pared 8 bases from V and 4 bases from J, leaving 18 bases between. This CDR3 is built from 15 residues. The CDR3 DNA sequence: TGTGCCAGCGTTGAGCGGAACTTGGGAGGAAACACCATATATTTT. Encoded protein: CASVERNLGGNTIYF.